These T cell receptor beta chains were read from a single sample in a study of identical twins. Each CDR3 protein gets one entry after TCRdb re-called the 5' RACE reads with MiXCR. The data hold around 1.7 million distinct CDR3 sequences, with 32% observed a single time. Input material: cord blood. Receptor source: a newborn girl in good health. Both conserved end residues are part of each CDR3. D genes are given only for firm matches. Clone size, where shown, is once, few, many, or a class for clones that have expanded.

d_call,j_call,v_call,clone_size,cdr3_nt,cdr3_aa
NA,TRBJ1-2,TRBV29-1,NA,TGCAGCGTTGAAGATGTAGGCTCTGGCTACACCTTC,CSVEDVGSGYTF
NA,TRBJ2-1,TRBV5-1,few,TGCGCCAGCAGCTTGGTGGTAGGTAATCATCATGAGCAGTTCTTC,CASSLVVGNHHEQFF
NA,TRBJ1-5,TRBV6-1,few,TGTGCCAGCACTGAACAGGCGAATCAGCCCCAGCATTTT,CASTEQANQPQHF
NA,TRBJ2-1,TRBV5-1,many,TGCGCCAGCAGCTTGGCCACGGGTAGCAACAATGAGCAGTTCTTC,CASSLATGSNNEQFF
NA,TRBJ2-7,TRBV6-5,NA,TGTGCCAGCAGAACACTTAGTCTGGATAGGCGGGTCGAGCAGTACTTC,CASRTLSLDRRVEQYF
NA,TRBJ1-2,TRBV5-1,few,TGCGCCAGCAGCTTTCAGACAGGCACTAACTATGGCTACACCTTC,CASSFQTGTNYGYTF
TRBD1,TRBJ1-2,TRBV4-2,NA,TGTGCCAGCAGCCCTAAAGGTGGAGACAGGGACTATGGCTACACCTTC,CASSPKGGDRDYGYTF
TRBD1,TRBJ1-1,TRBV5-1,NA,TGCGCCAGCAGCTTGAGGGGGCTAAACACTGTAGCTTTCTTT,CASSLRGLNTVAFF
TRBD2,TRBJ2-1,TRBV4-1,NA,TGCGCCAGCAGCCTCCTTCCGGGACTAGCGGATTACAATGAGCAGTTCTTC,CASSLLPGLADYNEQFF
NA,TRBJ1-2,TRBV28,NA,TGTGCCACCGGTTCGGGGGCGCCTGGCTACACCTTC,CATGSGAPGYTF
NA,TRBJ1-1,TRBV3-1,few,TGTGCCAGCAGCCAAGGACCCCCCTGGATCGACACTGAAGCTTTCTTT,CASSQGPPWIDTEAFF
TRBD2,TRBJ2-3,TRBV27,few,TGTGCCAGCAGTTTACCCGCATCCACTAGCGGGAGGCTTGGTGCGCAGTATTTT,CASSLPASTSGRLGAQYF
TRBD2,TRBJ2-1,TRBV20-1,NA,TGCAGTGCTAGAGATCCGCGACTAGCGACAAGGGGGTACAATGAGCAGTTCTTC,CSARDPRLATRGYNEQFF
TRBD2,TRBJ2-3,TRBV7-7,NA,TGTGCTAGCAGCACGGGCCCCGGGACTAGGAACACAGATACGCAGTATTTT,CASSTGPGTRNTDTQYF
NA,TRBJ2-6,TRBV4-2,few,TGTGCCAGCAGCCAAGAAAGGACCTCTGGGGCCAACGTCCTGACTTTC,CASSQERTSGANVLTF
NA,TRBJ2-7,TRBV7-8,NA,TGTGCCAGCAGCGTGGAGGGACTCTCGGACAATGAGCAGTACTTC,CASSVEGLSDNEQYF
NA,TRBJ2-7,TRBV6-1,few,TGTGCCAGCAGTAGAAGGCCCTTACACTCCTACGAGCAGTACTTC,CASSRRPLHSYEQYF
NA,TRBJ1-2,TRBV20-1,many,TGCAGTGCTATCCGGACAAATAACTATGGCTACACCTTC,CSAIRTNNYGYTF